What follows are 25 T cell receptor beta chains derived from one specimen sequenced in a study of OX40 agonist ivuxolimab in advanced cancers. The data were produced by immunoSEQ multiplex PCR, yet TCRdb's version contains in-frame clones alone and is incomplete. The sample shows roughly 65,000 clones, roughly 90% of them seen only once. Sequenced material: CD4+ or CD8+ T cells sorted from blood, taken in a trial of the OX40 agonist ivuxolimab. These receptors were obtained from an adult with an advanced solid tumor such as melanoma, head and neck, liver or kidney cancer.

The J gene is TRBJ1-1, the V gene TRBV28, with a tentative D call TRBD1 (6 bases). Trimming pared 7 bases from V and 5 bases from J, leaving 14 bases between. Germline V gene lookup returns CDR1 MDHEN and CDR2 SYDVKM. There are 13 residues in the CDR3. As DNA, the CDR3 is TGTGCCAGCATTGGGGGGGCTAGGACTGAAGCTTTCTTT. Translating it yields CASIGGARTEAFF.

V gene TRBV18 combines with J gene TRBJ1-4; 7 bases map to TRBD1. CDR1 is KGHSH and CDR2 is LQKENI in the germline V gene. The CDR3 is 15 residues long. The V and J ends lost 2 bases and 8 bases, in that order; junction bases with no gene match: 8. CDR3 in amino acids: CASSPTEGAGEKLFF. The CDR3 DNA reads TGTGCCAGCTCACCAACTGAGGGGGCAGGCGAAAAACTGTTTTTT.

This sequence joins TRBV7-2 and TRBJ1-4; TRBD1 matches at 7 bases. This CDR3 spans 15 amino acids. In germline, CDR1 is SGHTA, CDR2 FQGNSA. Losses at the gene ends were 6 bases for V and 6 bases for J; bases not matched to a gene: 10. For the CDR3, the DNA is TGTGCCAGCAGACCCACAGGGGCGGGGGATGAAAAACTGTTTTTT. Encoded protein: CASRPTGAGDEKLFF.

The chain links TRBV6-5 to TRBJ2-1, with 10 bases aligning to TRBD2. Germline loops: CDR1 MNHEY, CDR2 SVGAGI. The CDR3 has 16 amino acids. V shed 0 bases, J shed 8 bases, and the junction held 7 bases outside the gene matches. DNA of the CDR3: TGTGCCAGCAGTTACTCGAGGCTAGCGGGAGTCTATGAGCAGTTCTTC. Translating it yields CASSYSRLAGVYEQFF.

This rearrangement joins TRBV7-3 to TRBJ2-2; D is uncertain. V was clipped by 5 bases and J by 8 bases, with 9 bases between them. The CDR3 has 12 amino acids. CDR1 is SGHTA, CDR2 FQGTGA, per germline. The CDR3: CASSALGGELFF. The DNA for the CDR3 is TGTGCCAGCAGCGCCTTAGGAGGGGAGCTGTTTTTT.

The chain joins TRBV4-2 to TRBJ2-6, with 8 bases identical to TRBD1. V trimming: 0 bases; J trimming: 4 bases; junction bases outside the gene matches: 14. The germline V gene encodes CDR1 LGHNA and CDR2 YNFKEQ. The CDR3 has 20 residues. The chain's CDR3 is CASSQEPGQAIVLGANVLTF. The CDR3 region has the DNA TGTGCCAGCAGCCAAGAGCCGGGACAGGCTATAGTATTGGGGGCCAACGTCCTGACTTTC.

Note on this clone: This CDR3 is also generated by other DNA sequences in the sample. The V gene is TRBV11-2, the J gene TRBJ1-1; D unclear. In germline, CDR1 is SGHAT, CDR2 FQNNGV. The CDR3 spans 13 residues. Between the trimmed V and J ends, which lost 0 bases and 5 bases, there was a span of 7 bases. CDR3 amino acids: CASSLDRNTEAFF. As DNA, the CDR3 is TGTGCCAGCAGCTTAGATCGGAATACTGAAGCTTTCTTT. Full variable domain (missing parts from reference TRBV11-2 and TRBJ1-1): EAGVAQSPRYKIIEKRQSVAFWCNPISGHATLYWYQQILGQGPKLLIQFQNNGVVDDSQLPKDRFSAERLKGVDSTLKIQPAKLEDSAVYLCASSLDRNTEAFFGQGTRLTVV.

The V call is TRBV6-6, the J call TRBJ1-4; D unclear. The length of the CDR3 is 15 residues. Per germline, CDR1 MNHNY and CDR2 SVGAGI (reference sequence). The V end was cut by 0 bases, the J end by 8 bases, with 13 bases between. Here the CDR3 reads CASSYSGGPYEKLFF. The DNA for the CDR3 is TGTGCCAGCAGTTACTCGGGCGGGCCCTACGAAAAACTGTTTTTT.

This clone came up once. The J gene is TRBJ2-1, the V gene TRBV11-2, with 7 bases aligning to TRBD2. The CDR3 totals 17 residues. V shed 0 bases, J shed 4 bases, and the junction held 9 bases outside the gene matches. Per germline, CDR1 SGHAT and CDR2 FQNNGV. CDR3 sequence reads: CASSLDLWLADYNEQFF. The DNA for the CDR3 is TGTGCCAGCAGCTTAGATCTTTGGCTAGCGGATTACAATGAGCAGTTCTTC. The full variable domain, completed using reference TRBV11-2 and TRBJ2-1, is EAGVAQSPRYKIIEKRQSVAFWCNPISGHATLYWYQQILGQGPKLLIQFQNNGVVDDSQLPKDRFSAERLKGVDSTLKIQPAKLEDSAVYLCASSLDLWLADYNEQFFGPGTRLTVL.

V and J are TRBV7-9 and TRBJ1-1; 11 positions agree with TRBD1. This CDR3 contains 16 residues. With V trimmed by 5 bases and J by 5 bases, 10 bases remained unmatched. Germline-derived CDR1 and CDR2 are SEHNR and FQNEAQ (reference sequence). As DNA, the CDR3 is TGTGCCAGCAGCCCCCGTGGGGGGACAGGGGGGACTGAAGCTTTCTTT. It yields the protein CASSPRGGTGGTEAFF.

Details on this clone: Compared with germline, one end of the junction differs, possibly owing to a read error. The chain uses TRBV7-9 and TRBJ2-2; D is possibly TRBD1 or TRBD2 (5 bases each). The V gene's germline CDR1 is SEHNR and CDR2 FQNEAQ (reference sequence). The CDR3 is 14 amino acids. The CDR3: CASSLGGNPGELFF. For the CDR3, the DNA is TGTGCCAGCAGCTTAGGGGGGAACCCCGGGGAGCTGTTTTTT.

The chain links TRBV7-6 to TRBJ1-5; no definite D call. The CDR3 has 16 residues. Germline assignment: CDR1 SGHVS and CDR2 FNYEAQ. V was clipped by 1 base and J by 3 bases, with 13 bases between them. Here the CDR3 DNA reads TGTGCCAGCAGCTTAGGGGTCGGAGCCATCAATCAGCCCCAGCATTTT. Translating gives CASSLGVGAINQPQHF.

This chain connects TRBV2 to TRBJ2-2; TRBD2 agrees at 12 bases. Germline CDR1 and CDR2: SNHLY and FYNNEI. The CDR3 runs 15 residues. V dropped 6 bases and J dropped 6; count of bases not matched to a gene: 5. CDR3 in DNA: TGTGCCAGCAGACGGACTAGCGGGAATGCCGGGGAGCTGTTTTTT. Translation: CASRRTSGNAGELFF.

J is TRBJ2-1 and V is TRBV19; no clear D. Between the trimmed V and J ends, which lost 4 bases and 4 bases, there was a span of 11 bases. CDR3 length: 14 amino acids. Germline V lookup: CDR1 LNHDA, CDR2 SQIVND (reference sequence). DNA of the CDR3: TGTGCCAGTAGTAATCCAGCCGGATACAATGAGCAGTTCTTC. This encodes CASSNPAGYNEQFF.

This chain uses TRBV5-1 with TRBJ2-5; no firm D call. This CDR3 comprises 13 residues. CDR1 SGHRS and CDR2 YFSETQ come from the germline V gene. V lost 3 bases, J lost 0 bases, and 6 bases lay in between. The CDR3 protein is CASSSLYQETQYF. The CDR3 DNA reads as TGCGCCAGCAGCTCGCTATACCAAGAGACCCAGTACTTC. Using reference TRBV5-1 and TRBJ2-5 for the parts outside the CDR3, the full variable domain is KAGVTQTPRYLIKTRGQQVTLSCSPISGHRSVSWYQQTPGQGLQFLFEYFSETQRNKGNFPGRFSGRQFSNSRSEMNVSTLELGDSALYLCASSSLYQETQYFGPGTRLLVL.

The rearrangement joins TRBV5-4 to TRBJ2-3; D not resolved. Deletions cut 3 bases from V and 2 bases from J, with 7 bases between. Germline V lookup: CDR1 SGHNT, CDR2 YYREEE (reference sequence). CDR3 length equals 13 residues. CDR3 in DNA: TGTGCCAGCAGCTATAGAGCCACAGATACGCAGTATTTT. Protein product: CASSYRATDTQYF.

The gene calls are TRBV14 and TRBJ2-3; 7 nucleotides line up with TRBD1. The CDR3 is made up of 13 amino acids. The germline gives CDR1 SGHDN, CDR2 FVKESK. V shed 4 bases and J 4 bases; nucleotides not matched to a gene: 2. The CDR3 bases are TGTGCCAGCAGCCGCGACAGGGCAGATACGCAGTATTTT. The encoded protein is CASSRDRADTQYF.

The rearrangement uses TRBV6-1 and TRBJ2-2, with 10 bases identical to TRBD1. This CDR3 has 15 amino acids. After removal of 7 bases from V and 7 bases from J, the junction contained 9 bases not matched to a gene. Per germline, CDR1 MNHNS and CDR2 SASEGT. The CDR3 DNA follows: TGTGCCAGCATGACGGGACAGGGGTCCGACGGGGAGCTGTTTTTT. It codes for CASMTGQGSDGELFF.

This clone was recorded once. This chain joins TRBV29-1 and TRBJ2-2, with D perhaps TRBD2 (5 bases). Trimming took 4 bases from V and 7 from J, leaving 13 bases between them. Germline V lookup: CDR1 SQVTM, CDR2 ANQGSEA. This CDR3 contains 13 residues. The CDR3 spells CSVGAGVGGELFF. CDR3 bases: TGCAGCGTTGGGGCGGGCGTGGGCGGGGAGCTGTTTTTT.

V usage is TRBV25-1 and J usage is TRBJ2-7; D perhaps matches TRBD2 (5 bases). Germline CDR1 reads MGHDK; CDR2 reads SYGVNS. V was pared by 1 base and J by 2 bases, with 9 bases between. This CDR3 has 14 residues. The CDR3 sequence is CASSESGLTYEQYF. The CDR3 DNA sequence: TGTGCCAGCAGTGAATCCGGACTTACCTACGAGCAGTACTTC.

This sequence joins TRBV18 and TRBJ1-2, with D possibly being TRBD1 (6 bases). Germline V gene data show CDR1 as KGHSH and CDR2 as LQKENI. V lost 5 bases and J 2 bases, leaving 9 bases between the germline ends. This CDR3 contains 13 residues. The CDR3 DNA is TGTGCCAGCTCAACACAGGGAAACTATGGCTACACCTTC. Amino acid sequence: CASSTQGNYGYTF.

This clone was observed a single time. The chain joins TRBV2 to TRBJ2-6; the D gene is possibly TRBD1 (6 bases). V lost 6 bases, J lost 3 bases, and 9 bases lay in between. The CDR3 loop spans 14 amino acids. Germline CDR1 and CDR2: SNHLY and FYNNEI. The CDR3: CASRDRGGANVLTF. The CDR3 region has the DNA TGTGCCAGCAGGGACAGAGGTGGGGCCAACGTCCTGACTTTC.

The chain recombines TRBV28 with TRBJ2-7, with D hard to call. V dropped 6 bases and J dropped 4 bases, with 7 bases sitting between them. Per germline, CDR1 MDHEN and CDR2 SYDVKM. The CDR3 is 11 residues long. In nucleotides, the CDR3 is TGTGCCAGCAGACAACAATACGAGCAGTACTTC. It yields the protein CASRQQYEQYF.

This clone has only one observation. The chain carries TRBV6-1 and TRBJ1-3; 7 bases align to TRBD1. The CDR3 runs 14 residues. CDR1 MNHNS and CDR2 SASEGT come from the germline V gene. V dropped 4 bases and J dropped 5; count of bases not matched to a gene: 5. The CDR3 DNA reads TGTGCCAGCAGTGCGGGACAGCTCCGAAACACCATATATTTT. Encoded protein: CASSAGQLRNTIYF.

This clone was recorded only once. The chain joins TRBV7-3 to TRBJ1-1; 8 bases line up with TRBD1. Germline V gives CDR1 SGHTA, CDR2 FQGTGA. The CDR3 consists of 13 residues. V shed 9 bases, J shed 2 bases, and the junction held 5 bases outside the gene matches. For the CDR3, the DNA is TGTGCCAGTGGACAGGGAAGAAACACTGAAGCTTTCTTT. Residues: CASGQGRNTEAFF. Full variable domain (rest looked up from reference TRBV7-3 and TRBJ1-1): GAGVSQTPSNKVTEKGKYVELRCDPISGHTALYWYRQSLGQGPEFLIYFQGTGAADDSGLPNDRFFAVRPEGSVSTLKIQRTERGDSAVYLCASGQGRNTEAFFGQGTRLTVV.